Below, 28 T cell receptor beta chains from the same sample are listed, as sequenced in a study of T cell responses to AZD1222 COVID-19 vaccine. The method was immunoSEQ multiplex PCR; TCRdb's version includes in-frame clones alone and lacks a portion of them. Of 90,000 to 150,000 clones listed, about 85% are singletons. Sequences were derived from peripheral blood, sampled on day 0 of AZD1222 vaccination. The source is an adult in good health.

The rearrangement uses TRBV12-3 or TRBV12-4 and TRBJ1-6, with TRBD1 matching 7 bases. The CDR3 is made up of 13 amino acids. V gave up 11 bases and J gave up 9 bases; unmatched junction bases: 10. The CDR3 coding sequence is TGTGCCTGCCGACAGGGAGCTAGTTCACCCCTCCACTTT. This codes for CACRQGASSPLHF.

The chain links TRBV28 to TRBJ1-1; 7 bases are a match to TRBD1. With 7 bases clipped from V and 3 bases from J, the junction kept 5 bases outside the gene matches. This CDR3 is built from 13 residues. CDR1 and CDR2 from the germline V gene are MDHEN and SYDVKM. The CDR3 sequence: CASINTGDTEAFF. CDR3 coding DNA: TGTGCCAGCATCAATACAGGGGACACTGAAGCTTTCTTT.

The chain links TRBV7-9 to TRBJ2-7, with 7 bases fitting TRBD2. The length of the CDR3 is 19 residues. The J segment lost 1 base and the V segment lost 1 base, leaving 16 bases of the junction unmatched. Germline V lookup: CDR1 SEHNR, CDR2 FQNEAQ (reference sequence). CDR3 protein: CASSLVAGDQDRLSYEQYF. In DNA, the CDR3 is TGTGCCAGCAGCTTAGTTGCGGGAGACCAGGACCGCCTATCCTACGAGCAGTACTTC.

The chain employs TRBV10-3 and TRBJ1-2; D gene unclear. Germline V CDR1 and CDR2: ENHRY, SYGVKD. With 3 bases removed from V and 4 bases from J, the gap between germline ends came to 9 bases. The CDR3 spans 13 residues. CDR3 sequence: CAISEGQPYGYTF. The CDR3 DNA reads as TGTGCCATCAGTGAAGGGCAACCCTATGGCTACACCTTC.

The V gene is TRBV28, the J gene TRBJ1-5; possible D gene TRBD1, 5 bases. Trimming removed 2 bases at V and 4 bases at J, with 12 bases between. The CDR3 runs 15 residues. Per the germline V gene, CDR1 is MDHEN and CDR2 is SYDVKM. CDR3 nucleotides: TGTGCCAGCAGTTTACCAGGGAAGGGTAATCAGCCCCAGCATTTT. Protein product: CASSLPGKGNQPQHF.

The chain is built from TRBV5-6 and TRBJ1-5, with D possibly matching TRBD1 (6 bases). Trimming pared 1 base from V and 5 bases from J, leaving 10 bases between. Germline V lookup: CDR1 SGHDT, CDR2 YYEEEE. The CDR3 length is 14 residues. The CDR3 reads CASSLNRVDQPQHF. CDR3 nucleotide sequence: TGTGCCAGCAGCTTGAACAGGGTGGATCAGCCCCAGCATTTT. The full variable domain, with the rest looked up from reference TRBV5-6 and TRBJ1-5, is DAGVTQSPTHLIKTRGQQVTLRCSPKSGHDTVSWYQQALGQGPQFIFQYYEEEERQRGNFPDRFSGHQFPNYSSELNVNALLLGDSALYLCASSLNRVDQPQHFGDGTRLSIL.

The CDR3, as DNA: TGTGCCAGCAGCCCCCCAGTTTTTGGGCAAGAGACCCAGTACTTC. It codes for CASSPPVFGQETQYF. The chain has TRBV11-2 and TRBJ2-5; D not certain. The CDR3 extends over 15 amino acids. Trimming left V 5 bases short and J 2 bases short, with 15 bases between. CDR1 and CDR2 from the germline V gene are SGHAT and FQNNGV.

This chain uses TRBV19 with TRBJ2-7, with D unresolved. Trimming shortened V by 5 bases and J by 2 bases, and 13 bases separated the two germline ends. The CDR3 contains 14 residues. Germline V gives CDR1 LNHDA, CDR2 SQIVND (reference sequence). CDR3 DNA sequence: TGTGCCAGTAGTGACCACTTTTGGGCCTACGAGCAGTACTTC. Its protein product is CASSDHFWAYEQYF.

The chain employs TRBV11-2 and TRBJ2-2, with 9 bases identical to TRBD1. V lost 5 bases, J lost 7 bases, and 8 bases stayed unmatched. In germline, CDR1 is SGHAT, CDR2 FQNNGV. The CDR3 is made up of 15 amino acids. CDR3 sequence: CASSPGDRAYGELFF. In DNA form, the CDR3 reads TGTGCCAGCAGCCCGGGGGACAGGGCTTACGGGGAGCTGTTTTTT.

This sequence joins TRBV27 and TRBJ2-1; TRBD1 aligns across 7 bases. The trim removed 6 bases at V and 1 base at J, leaving 6 bases unmatched. Germline lookup yields CDR1 MNHEY and CDR2 SMNVEV (reference sequence). The CDR3 spans 15 residues. CDR3 amino acids: CASRTTGVSYNEQFF. The CDR3 DNA is TGTGCCAGCAGAACAACAGGGGTATCCTACAATGAGCAGTTCTTC.

J is TRBJ2-1 and V is TRBV5-1, with 8 bases fitting TRBD1. This CDR3 spans 14 amino acids. V shed 7 bases and J 6 bases; nucleotides not matched to a gene: 9. Germline assignment: CDR1 SGHRS and CDR2 YFSETQ. In nucleotides, the CDR3 is TGCGCCAGCGGCGGACAGGGTGGCCGCAATGAGCAGTTCTTC. It is translated as CASGGQGGRNEQFF.

DNA of the CDR3: TGTGCCAGCAGCCCAGAGGGGGGCGGCACAGATACGCAGTATTTT. Translated, it gives CASSPEGGGTDTQYF. The J gene is TRBJ2-3, the V gene TRBV7-9, with D possibly called TRBD1 or TRBD2 (6 bases each). V gave up 5 bases and J gave up 1 base, with 13 bases separating them. The CDR3 is 15 amino acids. Germline CDR1 is SEHNR and CDR2 is FQNEAQ (reference sequence).

The chain combines TRBV9 with TRBJ1-3; 9 bases match TRBD1. The germline V gene encodes CDR1 SGDLS and CDR2 YYNGEE. Trimming removed 2 bases from V and 3 bases from J; junction bases left unmatched: 3. CDR3 length: 15 amino acids. As DNA, the CDR3 is TGTGCCAGCAGCGTCGAGGGACAGGGTGGAAACACCATATATTTT. It codes for CASSVEGQGGNTIYF.

V usage is TRBV6-6 and J usage is TRBJ2-7, with 7 positions matching TRBD2. Losses at the gene ends were 6 bases for V and 3 bases for J; bases not matched to a gene: 11. CDR3 length equals 15 residues. In germline, CDR1 is MNHNY, CDR2 SVGAGI (reference sequence). The CDR3 is CASSPPGLEGYEQYF. CDR3 in DNA: TGTGCCAGCAGCCCCCCTGGACTAGAGGGCTACGAGCAGTACTTC.

The chain couples TRBV2 to TRBJ1-6; the D is unclear. Trimming took 4 bases from V and 7 from J, leaving 11 bases between them. The germline CDR1 and CDR2 sequences are SNHLY and FYNNEI. CDR3 length: 14 amino acids. The CDR3 is CASSVERDNSPLHF. CDR3 nucleotide sequence: TGTGCCAGCAGTGTAGAAAGAGACAATTCACCCCTCCACTTT.

The V call is TRBV7-2, the J call TRBJ1-3; no reliable D call. CDR1 is SGHTA, CDR2 FQGNSA, per germline. V dropped 5 bases and J dropped 3 bases, with 14 bases sitting between them. This CDR3 comprises 15 residues. In nucleotides, the CDR3 is TGTGCCAGCAGCGCGCGGGGAAGCTTTGGAAACACCATATATTTT. Translation gives CASSARGSFGNTIYF.

V is TRBV30 and J is TRBJ1-5; D gene ambiguous. Germline assignment: CDR1 GTSNPN and CDR2 SVGIG (reference sequence). There are 14 residues in the CDR3. The V and J ends lost 0 bases and 3 bases respectively, with 9 bases between them. The CDR3: CAWSVAALNQPQHF. The CDR3, as DNA: TGTGCCTGGAGTGTGGCAGCCCTCAATCAGCCCCAGCATTTT.

J is TRBJ1-1 and V is TRBV4-3; no clear D gene. This CDR3 comprises 14 residues. Trimming removed 0 bases from V and 4 bases from J, with 9 bases in between. Germline CDR1 and CDR2: LGHNA and YSLEER. The CDR3 spells CASSQEGHGTEAFF. The CDR3, as DNA: TGCGCCAGCAGCCAAGAAGGGCATGGCACTGAAGCTTTCTTT.

This clone was observed a single time. The chain combines TRBV27 with TRBJ2-7; D possibly corresponds to TRBD2 (6 bases). The CDR3 has 13 residues. V was clipped by 3 bases and J by 5 bases, with 11 bases between them. Germline-derived CDR1 and CDR2 are MNHEY and SMNVEV (reference sequence). DNA of the CDR3: TGTGCCAGCAGTTTCCGTGGGGGGAACGAGCAGTACTTC. Protein sequence: CASSFRGGNEQYF.

This chain uses TRBV28 with TRBJ2-7, with 7 bases identical to TRBD2. The CDR3 runs 14 residues. Germline assignment: CDR1 MDHEN and CDR2 SYDVKM. J lost 4 bases, V lost 3 bases, and 6 bases had no gene match. Here the CDR3 DNA reads TGTGCCAGCAGTTTGGGGGAGGGTATTTACGAGCAGTACTTC. Translation: CASSLGEGIYEQYF.

The J gene is TRBJ2-7, the V gene TRBV19; D remains unclear. Germline V lookup: CDR1 LNHDA, CDR2 SQIVND (reference sequence). Trimming cost V 2 bases and J 6 bases, with 20 bases left between them. This CDR3 spans 16 amino acids. Here the CDR3 reads CASSINGWVQSSEQYF. The DNA of the CDR3 is TGTGCCAGTAGTATAAACGGGTGGGTTCAATCGTCCGAGCAGTACTTC.

This sequence joins TRBV12-3 or TRBV12-4 and TRBJ2-5; D uncertain. V shed 4 bases and J shed 1 base, with 7 bases lying between them. This CDR3 comprises 13 residues. The CDR3 DNA reads TGTGCCAGCAGTTCACACGCCCAAGAGACCCAGTACTTC. This encodes CASSSHAQETQYF.

The genes are TRBV11-1 and TRBJ2-7, with D unresolved. The CDR3 has 13 amino acids. Germline CDR1 reads SGHAT; CDR2 reads FQDESV (reference sequence). The V and J ends lost 0 bases and 3 bases respectively, with 6 bases between them. In nucleotides, the CDR3 is TGTGCCAGCAGCTTAGCGCGTTTCTACGAGCAGTACTTC. It is translated as CASSLARFYEQYF.

The J gene is TRBJ2-4, the V gene TRBV11-2, with a possible D match to TRBD2 (5 bases). The CDR3 length is 14 residues. Per germline, CDR1 SGHAT and CDR2 FQNNGV. Trimming removed 5 bases from V and 8 bases from J, with 16 bases in between. The DNA for the CDR3 is TGTGCCAGCAGCCTCACGACCGGGGATCACATTCAGTACTTC. Translation gives CASSLTTGDHIQYF.

CDR3 DNA sequence: TGTGCCACCAGCAGAGATAGCCTAGCGGGGGACACAGATACGCAGTATTTT. Translation gives CATSRDSLAGDTDTQYF. The J gene is TRBJ2-3, the V gene TRBV15; 10 positions agree with TRBD2. Germline trimming cut 0 bases from V and 2 bases from J; bases unmatched to any gene: 5. The CDR3 totals 17 residues. The germline V gene has CDR1 LNHNV and CDR2 YYDKDF (reference sequence).

A single count supports this clone. The chain is built from TRBV28 and TRBJ1-5, with 7 bases that match TRBD1. The CDR3 length is 14 residues. CDR1 and CDR2 (germline): MDHEN, SYDVKM. Germline trimming cut 6 bases from V and 4 bases from J; bases unmatched to any gene: 6. CDR3 in amino acids: CASSPQTGNQPQHF. CDR3 DNA: TGTGCCAGCAGCCCCCAGACAGGGAATCAGCCCCAGCATTTT.

This clone was counted between two and nine times. Distinct nucleotide sequences in the sample also encode this CDR3. J is TRBJ2-5 and V is TRBV12-3 or TRBV12-4; D may match TRBD1 or TRBD2 (5 bases each). The CDR3 is made up of 13 amino acids. V lost 0 bases and J lost 4, with 6 bases in between. CDR3 bases: TGTGCCAGCAGTTTAGCCGGGACAGAGACCCAGTACTTC. It codes for CASSLAGTETQYF.

The J gene is TRBJ1-5, the V gene TRBV18; D is undetermined. V was shortened by 4 bases and J by 0 bases, with 10 bases between the two germline ends. The CDR3 is 15 residues long. Germline lookup yields CDR1 KGHSH and CDR2 LQKENI. In DNA, the CDR3 is TGTGCCAGCTCACGGAAGGCGGATAGCAATCAGCCCCAGCATTTT. This codes for CASSRKADSNQPQHF.